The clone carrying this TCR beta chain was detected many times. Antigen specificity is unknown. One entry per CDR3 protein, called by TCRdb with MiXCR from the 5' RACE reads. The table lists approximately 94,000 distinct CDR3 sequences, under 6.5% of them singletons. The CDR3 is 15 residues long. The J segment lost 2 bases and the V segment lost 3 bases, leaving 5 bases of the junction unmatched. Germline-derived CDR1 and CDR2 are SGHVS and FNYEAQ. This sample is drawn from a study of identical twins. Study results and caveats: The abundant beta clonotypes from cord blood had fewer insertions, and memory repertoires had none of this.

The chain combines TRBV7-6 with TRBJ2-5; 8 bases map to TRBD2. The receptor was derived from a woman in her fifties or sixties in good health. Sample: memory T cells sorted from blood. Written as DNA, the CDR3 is TGTGCCAGCAGCTTGGCCGGGACTAGTCAAGAGACCCAGTACTTC. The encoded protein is CASSLAGTSQETQYF.